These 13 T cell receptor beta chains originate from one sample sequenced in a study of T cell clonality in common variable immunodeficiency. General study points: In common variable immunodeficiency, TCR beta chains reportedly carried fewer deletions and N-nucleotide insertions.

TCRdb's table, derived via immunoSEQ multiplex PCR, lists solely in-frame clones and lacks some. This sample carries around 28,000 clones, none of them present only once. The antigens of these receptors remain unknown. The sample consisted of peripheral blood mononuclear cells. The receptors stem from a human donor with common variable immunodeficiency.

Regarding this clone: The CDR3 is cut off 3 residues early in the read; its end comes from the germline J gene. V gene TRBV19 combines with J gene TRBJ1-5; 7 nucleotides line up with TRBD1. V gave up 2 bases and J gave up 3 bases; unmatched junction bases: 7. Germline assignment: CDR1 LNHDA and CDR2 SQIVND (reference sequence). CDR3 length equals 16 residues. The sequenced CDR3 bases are TGTGCCAGTAGTATACAACTGACAGGGATCAATCAGCCC. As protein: CASSIQLTGINQP. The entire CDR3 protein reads CASSIQLTGINQPQHF.

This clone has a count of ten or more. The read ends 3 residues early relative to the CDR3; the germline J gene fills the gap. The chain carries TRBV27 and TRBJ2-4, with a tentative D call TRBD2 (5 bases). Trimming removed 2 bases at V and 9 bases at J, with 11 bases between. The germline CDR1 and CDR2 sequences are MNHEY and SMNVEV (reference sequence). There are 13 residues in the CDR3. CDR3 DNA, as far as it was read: TGTGCCAGCAGTTTACATGAAGAGGGCATT. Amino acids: CASSLHEEGI. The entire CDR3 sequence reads CASSLHEEGIQYF.

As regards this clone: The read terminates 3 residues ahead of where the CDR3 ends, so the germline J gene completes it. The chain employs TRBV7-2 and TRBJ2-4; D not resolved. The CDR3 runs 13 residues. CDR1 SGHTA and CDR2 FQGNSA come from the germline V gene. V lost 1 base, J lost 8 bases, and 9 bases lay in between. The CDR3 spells CASSLEQRDIQYF. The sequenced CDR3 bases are TGTGCCAGCAGCTTAGAACAGAGAGACATT.

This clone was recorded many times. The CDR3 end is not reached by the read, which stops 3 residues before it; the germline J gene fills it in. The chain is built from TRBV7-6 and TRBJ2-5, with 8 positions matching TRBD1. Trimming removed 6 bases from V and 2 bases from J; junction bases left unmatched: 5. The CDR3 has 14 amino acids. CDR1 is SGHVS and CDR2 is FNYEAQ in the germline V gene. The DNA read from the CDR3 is TGTGCCAGCAGTCCCGGGACAGGACAAGAGACC. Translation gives CASSPGTGQET. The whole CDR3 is CASSPGTGQETQYF.

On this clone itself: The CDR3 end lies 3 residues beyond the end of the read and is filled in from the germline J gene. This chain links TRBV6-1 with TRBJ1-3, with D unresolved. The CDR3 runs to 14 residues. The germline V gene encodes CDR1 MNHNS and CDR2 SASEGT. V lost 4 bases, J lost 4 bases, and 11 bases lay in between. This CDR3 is CASSGAPRGNTIYF. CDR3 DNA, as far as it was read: TGTGCCAGCAGTGGGGCCCCCAGGGGAAACACC.

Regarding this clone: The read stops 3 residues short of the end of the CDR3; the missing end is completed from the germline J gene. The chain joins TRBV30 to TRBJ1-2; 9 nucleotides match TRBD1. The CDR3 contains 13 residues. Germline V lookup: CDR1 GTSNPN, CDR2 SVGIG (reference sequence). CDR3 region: CAWSRDRGGSYTF. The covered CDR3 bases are TGTGCCTGGAGTAGAGACAGGGGGGGAAGC.

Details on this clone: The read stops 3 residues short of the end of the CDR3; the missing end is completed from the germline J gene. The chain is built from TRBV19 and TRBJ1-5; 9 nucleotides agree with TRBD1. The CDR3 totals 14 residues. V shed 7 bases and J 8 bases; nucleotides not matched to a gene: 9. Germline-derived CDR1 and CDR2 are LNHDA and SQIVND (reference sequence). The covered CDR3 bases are TGTGCCAGTACCACAGGACAGGGGTACAAGCCC. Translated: CASTTGQGYKP. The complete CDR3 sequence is CASTTGQGYKPQHF.

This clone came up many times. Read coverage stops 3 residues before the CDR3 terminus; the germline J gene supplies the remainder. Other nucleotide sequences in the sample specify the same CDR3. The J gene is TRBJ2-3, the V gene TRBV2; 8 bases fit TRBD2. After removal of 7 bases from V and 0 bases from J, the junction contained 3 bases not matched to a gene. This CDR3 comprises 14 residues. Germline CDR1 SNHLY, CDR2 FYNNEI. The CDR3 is CASKGGGSTDTQYF. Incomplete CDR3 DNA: TGTGCCAGCAAGGGCGGGGGGAGCACAGATACG. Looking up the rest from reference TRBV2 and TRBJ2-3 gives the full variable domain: EPEVTQTPSHQVTQMGQEVILRCVPISNHLYFYWYRQILGQKVEFLVSFYNNEISEKSEIFDDQFSVERPDGSNFTLKIRSTKLEDSAMYFCASKGGGSTDTQYFGPGTRLTVL.

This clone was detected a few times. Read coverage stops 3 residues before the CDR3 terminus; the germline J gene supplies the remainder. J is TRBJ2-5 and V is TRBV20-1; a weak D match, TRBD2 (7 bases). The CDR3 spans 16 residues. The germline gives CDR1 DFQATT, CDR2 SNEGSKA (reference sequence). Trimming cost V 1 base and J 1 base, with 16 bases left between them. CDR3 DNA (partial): TGCAGTGCTAGAGCCGGGTTCGGGGGGCCCCAAGAGACC. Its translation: CSARAGFGGPQET. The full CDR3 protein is CSARAGFGGPQETQYF.

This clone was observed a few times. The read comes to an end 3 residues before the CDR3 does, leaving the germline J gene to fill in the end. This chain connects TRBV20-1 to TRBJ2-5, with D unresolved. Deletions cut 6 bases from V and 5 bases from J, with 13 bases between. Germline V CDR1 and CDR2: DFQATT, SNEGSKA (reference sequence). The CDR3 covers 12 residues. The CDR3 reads CSAVGSGETQYF. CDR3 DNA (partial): TGCAGTGCCGTCGGGTCTGGGGAGACC.

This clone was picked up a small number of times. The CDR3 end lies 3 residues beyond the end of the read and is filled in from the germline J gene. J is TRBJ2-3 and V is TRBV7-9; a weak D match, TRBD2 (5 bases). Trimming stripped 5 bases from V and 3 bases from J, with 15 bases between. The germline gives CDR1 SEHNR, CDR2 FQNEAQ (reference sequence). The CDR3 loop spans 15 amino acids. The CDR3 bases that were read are TGTGCCAGCAGCCCGGACTGGTCAACTACAGATACG. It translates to CASSPDWSTTDT. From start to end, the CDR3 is CASSPDWSTTDTQYF. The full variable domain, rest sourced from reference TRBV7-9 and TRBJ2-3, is DTGVSQNPRHKITKRGQNVTFRCDPISEHNRLYWYRQTLGQGPEFLTYFQNEAQLEKSRLLSDRFSAERPKGSFSTLEIQRTEQGDSAMYLCASSPDWSTTDTQYFGPGTRLTVL.

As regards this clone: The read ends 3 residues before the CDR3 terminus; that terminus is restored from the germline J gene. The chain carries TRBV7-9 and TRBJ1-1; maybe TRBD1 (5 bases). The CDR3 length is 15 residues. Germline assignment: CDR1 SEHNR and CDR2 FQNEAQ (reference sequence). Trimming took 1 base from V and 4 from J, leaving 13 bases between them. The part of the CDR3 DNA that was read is TGTGCCAGCAGCTTAGAACGGCGGGGCGGCACTGAA. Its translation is CASSLERRGGTE. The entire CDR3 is CASSLERRGGTEAFF.

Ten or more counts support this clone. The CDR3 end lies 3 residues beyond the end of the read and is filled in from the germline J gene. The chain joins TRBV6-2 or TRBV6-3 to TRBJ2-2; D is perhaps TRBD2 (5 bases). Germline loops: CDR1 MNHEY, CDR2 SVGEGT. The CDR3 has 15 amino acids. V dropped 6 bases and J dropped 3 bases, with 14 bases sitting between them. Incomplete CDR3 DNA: TGTGCCAGCAGCCTTCTAGCAGCCGACACCGGGGAG. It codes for CASSLLAADTGE. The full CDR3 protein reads CASSLLAADTGELFF.